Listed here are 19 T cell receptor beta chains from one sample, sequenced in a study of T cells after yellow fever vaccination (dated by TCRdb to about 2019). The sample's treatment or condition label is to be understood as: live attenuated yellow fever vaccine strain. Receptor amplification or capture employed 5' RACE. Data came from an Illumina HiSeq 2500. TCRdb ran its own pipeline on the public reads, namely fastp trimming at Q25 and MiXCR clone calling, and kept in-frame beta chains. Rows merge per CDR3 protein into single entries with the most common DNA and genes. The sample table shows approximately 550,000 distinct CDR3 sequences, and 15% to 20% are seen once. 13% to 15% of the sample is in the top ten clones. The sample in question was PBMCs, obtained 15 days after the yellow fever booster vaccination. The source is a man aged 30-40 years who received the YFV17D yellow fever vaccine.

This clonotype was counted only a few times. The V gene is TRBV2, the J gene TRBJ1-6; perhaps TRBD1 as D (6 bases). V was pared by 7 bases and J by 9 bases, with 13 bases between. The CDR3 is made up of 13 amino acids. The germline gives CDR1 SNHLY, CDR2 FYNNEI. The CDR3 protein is CASTGKGGSPLHF. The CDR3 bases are TGTGCCAGCACCGGAAAGGGGGGTTCACCCCTCCACTTT. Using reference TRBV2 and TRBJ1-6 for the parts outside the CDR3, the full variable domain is EPEVTQTPSHQVTQMGQEVILRCVPISNHLYFYWYRQILGQKVEFLVSFYNNEISEKSEIFDDQFSVERPDGSNFTLKIRSTKLEDSAMYFCASTGKGGSPLHFGNGTRLTVT.

CDR3 nucleotides: TGTGCCACCAGTGAGAGTTTGGGCGGGAAAGAGACCCAGTACTTC. Amino acids: CATSESLGGKETQYF. The chain uses TRBV24-1 and TRBJ2-5; D might be TRBD2 (6 bases). V lost 4 bases and J 3 bases, leaving 14 bases between the germline ends. CDR1 KGHDR and CDR2 SFDVKD come from the germline V gene. The CDR3 is 15 amino acids.

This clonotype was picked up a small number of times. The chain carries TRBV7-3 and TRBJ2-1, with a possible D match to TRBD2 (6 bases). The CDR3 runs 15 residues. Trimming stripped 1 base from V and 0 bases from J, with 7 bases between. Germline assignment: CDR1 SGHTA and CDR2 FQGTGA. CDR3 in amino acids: CASSLRGDSYNEQFF. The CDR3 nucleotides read TGTGCCAGCAGCTTAAGGGGGGACTCCTACAATGAGCAGTTCTTC.

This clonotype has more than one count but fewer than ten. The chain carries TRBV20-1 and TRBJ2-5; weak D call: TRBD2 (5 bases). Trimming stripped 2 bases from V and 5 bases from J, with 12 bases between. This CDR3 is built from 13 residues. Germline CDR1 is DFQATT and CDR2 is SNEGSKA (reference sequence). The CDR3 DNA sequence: TGCAGTGCTAGACAGGCCGGCGGGGAGACCCAGTACTTC. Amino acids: CSARQAGGETQYF.

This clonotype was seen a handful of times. CDR3 in amino acids: CSARVSLNTDTQYF. CDR3 DNA sequence: TGCAGTGCTAGAGTTAGTCTAAACACAGATACGCAGTATTTT. This chain uses TRBV20-1 with TRBJ2-3; D remains ambiguous. This CDR3 contains 14 residues. The V end was cut by 1 base, the J end by 2 bases, with 10 bases between. Germline V gene data show CDR1 as DFQATT and CDR2 as SNEGSKA (reference sequence).

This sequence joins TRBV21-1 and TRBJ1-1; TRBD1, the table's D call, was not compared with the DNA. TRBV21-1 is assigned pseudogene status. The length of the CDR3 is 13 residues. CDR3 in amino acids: CASSPGSRRRAFF. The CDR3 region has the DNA TGTGCCAGCAGCCCCGGGAGTCGGCGAAGGGCTTTCTTT.

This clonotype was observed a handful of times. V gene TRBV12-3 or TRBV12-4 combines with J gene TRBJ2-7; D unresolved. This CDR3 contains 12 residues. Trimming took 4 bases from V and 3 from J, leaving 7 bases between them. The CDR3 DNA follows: TGTGCCAGCAGTTCTGGATACTACGAGCAGTACTTC. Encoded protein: CASSSGYYEQYF.

The CDR3 DNA is TGCGCCAGCCAGGGACCGGGAGTGACGACAGATACGCAGTATTTT. Translation gives CASQGPGVTTDTQYF. The gene calls are TRBV5-1 and TRBJ2-3, with D maybe TRBD2 (6 bases). Trimming removed 7 bases from V and 3 bases from J, with 18 bases in between. The CDR3 loop spans 15 amino acids. Germline-derived CDR1 and CDR2 are SGHRS and YFSETQ.

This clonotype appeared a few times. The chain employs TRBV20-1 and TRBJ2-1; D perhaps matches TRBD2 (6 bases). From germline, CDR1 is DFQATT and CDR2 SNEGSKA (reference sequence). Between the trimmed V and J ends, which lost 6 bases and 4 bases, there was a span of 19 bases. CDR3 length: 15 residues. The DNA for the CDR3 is TGCAGTGCCAGCAGCTTAGGCCTAGCGTACAATGAGCAGTTCTTC. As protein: CSASSLGLAYNEQFF.

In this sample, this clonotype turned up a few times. CDR3 region: CSATGTSGSYF. The CDR3 nucleotides read TGCAGTGCCACCGGGACTAGCGGGAGTTACTTC. The V call is TRBV20-1, the J call TRBJ2-7; 14 bases are shared with TRBD2. The CDR3 is made up of 11 amino acids. Unmatched junction bases numbered 5, after V lost 6 bases and J lost 13 bases. Germline CDR1 DFQATT, CDR2 SNEGSKA (reference sequence).

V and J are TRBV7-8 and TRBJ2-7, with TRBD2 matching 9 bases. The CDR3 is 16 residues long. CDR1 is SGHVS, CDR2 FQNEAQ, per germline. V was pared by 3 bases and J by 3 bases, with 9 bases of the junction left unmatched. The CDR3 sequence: CASSFASAGGGYEQYF. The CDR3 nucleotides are TGTGCCAGCAGCTTCGCGTCAGCGGGAGGAGGCTACGAGCAGTACTTC.

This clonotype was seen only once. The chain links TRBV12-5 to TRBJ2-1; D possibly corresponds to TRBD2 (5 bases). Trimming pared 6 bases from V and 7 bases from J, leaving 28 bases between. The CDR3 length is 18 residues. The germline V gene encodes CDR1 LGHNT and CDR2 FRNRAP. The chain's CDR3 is CASGWEYKSTQIGNEQFF. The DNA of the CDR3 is TGTGCTAGTGGCTGGGAGTATAAGTCAACCCAAATTGGAAATGAGCAGTTCTTC. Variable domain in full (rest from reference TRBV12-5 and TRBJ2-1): DARVTQTPRHKVTEMGQEVTMRCQPILGHNTVFWYRQTMMQGLELLAYFRNRAPLDDSGMPKDRFSAEMPDATLATLKIQPSEPRDSAVYFCASGWEYKSTQIGNEQFFGPGTRLTVL.

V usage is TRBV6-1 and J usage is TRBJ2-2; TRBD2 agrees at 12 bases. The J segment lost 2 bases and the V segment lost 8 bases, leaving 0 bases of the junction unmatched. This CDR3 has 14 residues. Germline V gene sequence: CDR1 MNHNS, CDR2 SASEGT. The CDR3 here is CASGLAGNTGELFF. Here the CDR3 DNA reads TGTGCCAGCGGACTAGCGGGAAACACCGGGGAGCTGTTTTTT.

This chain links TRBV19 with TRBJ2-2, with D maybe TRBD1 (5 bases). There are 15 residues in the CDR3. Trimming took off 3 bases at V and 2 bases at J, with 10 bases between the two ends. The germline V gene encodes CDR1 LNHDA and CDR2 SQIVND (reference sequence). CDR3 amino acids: CASSMSQGNTGELFF. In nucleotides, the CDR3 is TGTGCCAGTAGTATGAGTCAGGGAAACACCGGGGAGCTGTTTTTT.

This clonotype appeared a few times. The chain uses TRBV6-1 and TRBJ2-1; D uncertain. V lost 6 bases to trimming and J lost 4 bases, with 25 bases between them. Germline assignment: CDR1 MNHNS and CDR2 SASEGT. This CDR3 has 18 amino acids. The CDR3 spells CASRKLGQESSVYNEQFF. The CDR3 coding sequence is TGTGCCAGCAGAAAACTCGGGCAGGAGTCATCCGTATACAATGAGCAGTTCTTC.

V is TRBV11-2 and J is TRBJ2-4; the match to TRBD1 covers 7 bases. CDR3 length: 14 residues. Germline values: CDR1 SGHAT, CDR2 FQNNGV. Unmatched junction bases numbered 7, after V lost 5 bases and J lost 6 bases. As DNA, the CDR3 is TGTGCCAGCAGCGACGAGGCAGGGGGAAACATTCAGTACTTC. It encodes CASSDEAGGNIQYF.

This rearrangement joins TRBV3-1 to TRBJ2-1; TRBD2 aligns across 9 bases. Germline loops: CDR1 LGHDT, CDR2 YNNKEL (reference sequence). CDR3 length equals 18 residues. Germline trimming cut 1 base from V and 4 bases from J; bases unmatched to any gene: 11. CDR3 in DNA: TGTGCCAGCAGCCAAGCCGGGCTCGCGGGAGGGCGATACAATGAGCAGTTCTTC. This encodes CASSQAGLAGGRYNEQFF.

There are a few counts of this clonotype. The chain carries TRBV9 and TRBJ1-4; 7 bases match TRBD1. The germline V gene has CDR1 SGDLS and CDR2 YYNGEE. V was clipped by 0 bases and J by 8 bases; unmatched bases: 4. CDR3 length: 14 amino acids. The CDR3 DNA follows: TGTGCCAGCAGCGTAGGACAGGGCGGGGAAAAACTGTTTTTT. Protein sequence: CASSVGQGGEKLFF.

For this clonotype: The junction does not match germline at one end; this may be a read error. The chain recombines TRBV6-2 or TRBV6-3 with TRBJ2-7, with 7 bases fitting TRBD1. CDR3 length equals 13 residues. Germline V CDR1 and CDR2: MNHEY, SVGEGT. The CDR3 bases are TGTGCCAGCAGTGACTCCCCAGGGGGCGAGCAGTACTTC. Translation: CASSDSPGGEQYF.